Here is one T cell receptor beta chain with its context. Its antigen is not known. These data come from a study of cytomegalovirus exposure and HLA in healthy donors. Primers: 60 Vbeta forward and 13 Jbeta reverse. Per the original data handling: A follow-up analysis tallied 65 million to 80 million unique TCR beta chains, roughly 11 million shared. Profiled with immunoSEQ multiplex PCR; TCRdb holds only in-frame clones, not every one. The V and J calls and the clone size are those of that table, but D and trimming were determined from the DNA. Of around 63,000 clones in the sample, approximately 71% were seen once. Whole-study findings and limits: Reportedly, cytomegalovirus status was diagnosed with high sensitivity and specificity.

CDR3 length: 16 amino acids. J gave up 5 bases and V 4 bases, and 10 bases lay outside the gene matches. Per the germline V gene, CDR1 is SGHRS and CDR2 is YFSETQ. Sample: PBMCs. The chain joins TRBV5-1 to TRBJ2-7; TRBD2 aligns across 12 bases. The clonotype originates from a man in his sixties in good health and CMV-seropositive. DNA of the CDR3: TGCGCCAGCAGCCTACGGACTAGCGGGAACGGTGACGAGCAGTACTTC. This encodes CASSLRTSGNGDEQYF.